One and the same sample provided the 30 T cell receptor beta chains below, sequenced in a study of cytomegalovirus exposure and HLA in healthy donors. Profiled with immunoSEQ multiplex PCR; TCRdb holds only in-frame clones, not every one. The sample lists about 250,000 clones; 80% to 90% were seen once. Material: PBMCs. The source of these receptors is a man between 18 and 35 years old in good health and CMV-seronegative.

The gene calls are TRBV7-8 and TRBJ2-3, with TRBD2 as a possible D gene (5 bases). Germline CDR1 and CDR2: SGHVS and FQNEAQ. V lost 5 bases to trimming and J lost 10 bases, with 13 bases between them. This CDR3 is 12 amino acids long. The CDR3 region is CASSPTGAAQYF. The CDR3 nucleotides read TGTGCCAGCAGCCCAACCGGAGCGGCGCAGTATTTT.

This clone was seen more than once but under ten times. The chain uses TRBV7-6 and TRBJ2-7, with TRBD2 as a possible D gene (5 bases). Germline values: CDR1 SGHVS, CDR2 FNYEAQ. This CDR3 contains 15 residues. V was trimmed by 1 base and J by 3 bases, leaving 13 bases between them. CDR3 sequence: CASSLEGSGNYEQYF. CDR3 DNA: TGTGCCAGCAGCTTAGAAGGTTCCGGGAACTACGAGCAGTACTTC.

The chain employs TRBV7-2 and TRBJ2-2; a weak D match, TRBD1 (5 bases). Germline lookup yields CDR1 SGHTA and CDR2 FQGNSA. The V gene lost 1 base and the J gene lost 4 bases, with 10 bases spanning the gap. CDR3 length: 15 residues. CDR3 DNA: TGTGCCAGCAGCTTAGACACCCAGGGCACCGGGGAGCTGTTTTTT. Encoded protein: CASSLDTQGTGELFF.

J is TRBJ2-7 and V is TRBV7-9, with 9 bases aligning to TRBD1. Germline CDR1 and CDR2: SEHNR and FQNEAQ (reference sequence). Trimming removed 5 bases from V and 2 bases from J; junction bases left unmatched: 7. The CDR3 has 15 amino acids. In DNA form, the CDR3 reads TGTGCCAGCAGCCCCGCGACAGGGGGACCCTACGAGCAGTACTTC. Amino acids: CASSPATGGPYEQYF.

The chain has TRBV5-1 and TRBJ2-7; D is perhaps TRBD1 (6 bases). In germline, CDR1 is SGHRS, CDR2 YFSETQ. V lost 2 bases and J 6 bases, leaving 18 bases between the germline ends. The CDR3 has 15 residues. CDR3 nucleotide sequence: TGCGCCAGCAGCTTCTCTACAGGGACGACGCGCGAGCAGTACTTC. Translating gives CASSFSTGTTREQYF.

This clone occurred once. The V gene is TRBV5-1, the J gene TRBJ1-6; weak D call: TRBD1 (5 bases). CDR1 is SGHRS and CDR2 is YFSETQ in the germline V gene. The V gene lost 4 bases and the J gene lost 12 bases, with 14 bases spanning the gap. The CDR3 spans 13 residues. CDR3 nucleotides: TGCGCCAGCAGCCCGGGGGGGGGTGTACCCCTCCACTTT. Its protein product is CASSPGGGVPLHF. The complete variable domain, with remaining parts taken from reference TRBV5-1 and TRBJ1-6, reads KAGVTQTPRYLIKTRGQQVTLSCSPISGHRSVSWYQQTPGQGLQFLFEYFSETQRNKGNFPGRFSGRQFSNSRSEMNVSTLELGDSALYLCASSPGGGVPLHFGNGTRLTVT.

This chain connects TRBV7-2 to TRBJ2-5, with D tentatively TRBD1 (5 bases). V was cut by 5 bases and J by 2 bases, with 18 bases left in between. The CDR3 has 16 amino acids. Germline V gene data show CDR1 as SGHTA and CDR2 as FQGNSA. The CDR3 DNA sequence: TGTGCCAGCAGCCCCCTCGCAGGGTTGGAACAAGAGACCCAGTACTTC. Translated, it gives CASSPLAGLEQETQYF.

This chain uses TRBV7-9 with TRBJ2-1; 10 bases are shared with TRBD2. This CDR3 spans 16 amino acids. Unmatched junction bases numbered 5, after V lost 1 base and J lost 5 bases. Germline assignment: CDR1 SEHNR and CDR2 FQNEAQ (reference sequence). CDR3 in amino acids: CASSLVGAGGNNEQFF. The CDR3 nucleotides are TGTGCCAGCAGCTTAGTAGGAGCGGGAGGGAACAATGAGCAGTTCTTC.

This clone has just one count. This rearrangement joins TRBV29-1 to TRBJ2-5; the match to TRBD2 covers 8 bases. Germline V gene data show CDR1 as SQVTM and CDR2 as ANQGSEA. CDR3 length equals 12 residues. With 5 bases clipped from V and 6 bases from J, the junction kept 5 bases outside the gene matches. CDR3: CSVFSGDQTQYF. The CDR3 DNA is TGCAGCGTTTTTAGCGGGGATCAGACCCAGTACTTC.

The gene calls are TRBV7-6 and TRBJ2-5; TRBD2 aligns across 9 bases. Looked up from germline, CDR1 is SGHVS and CDR2 is FNYEAQ. The CDR3 length is 16 residues. The V segment lost 1 base and the J segment 5 bases; nucleotides outside the gene matches: 8. CDR3 nucleotides: TGTGCCAGCAGCTTAGACGGCGGGGGGGCTCGGGAGACCCAGTACTTC. It is translated as CASSLDGGGARETQYF.

The gene calls are TRBV28 and TRBJ1-6; a possible D gene is TRBD1 (5 bases). Germline V gene sequence: CDR1 MDHEN, CDR2 SYDVKM. The germline V and J ends were trimmed by 3 bases and 0 bases, with 12 bases remaining between them. This CDR3 is built from 17 residues. The CDR3 loop is CASSFAGPSSYNSPLHF. The CDR3 DNA is TGTGCCAGCAGTTTTGCGGGGCCTAGCTCCTATAATTCACCCCTCCACTTT.

The rearrangement uses TRBV19 and TRBJ2-1; 7 bases are a match to TRBD2. The V gene's germline CDR1 is LNHDA and CDR2 SQIVND (reference sequence). The CDR3 extends over 15 amino acids. Trimming at V came to 3 bases and at J to 2 bases, leaving 4 bases not matched to a gene. The CDR3 nucleotides read TGTGCCAGTAGTATTGAGGGAGGGCCCTACAATGAGCAGTTCTTC. This codes for CASSIEGGPYNEQFF.

This chain uses TRBV2 with TRBJ2-1; maybe TRBD2 (6 bases). Trimming removed 8 bases from V and 4 bases from J, with 12 bases in between. Per germline, CDR1 SNHLY and CDR2 FYNNEI. The CDR3 extends over 13 amino acids. The CDR3 DNA reads TGTGCCAGCGTAGCGGATCCATACAATGAGCAGTTCTTC. Translation: CASVADPYNEQFF.

The rearrangement links TRBV6-1 to TRBJ2-7; TRBD1 aligns across 7 bases. V lost 1 base and J lost 1; bases outside the gene matches: 4. CDR3 length: 15 residues. Germline V gene data show CDR1 as MNHNS and CDR2 as SASEGT. The CDR3 loop is CASSEVRGRSYEQYF. DNA for the CDR3: TGTGCCAGCAGTGAAGTAAGGGGGCGGTCCTACGAGCAGTACTTC.

This chain links TRBV5-1 with TRBJ1-2; 7 bases match TRBD1. V gave up 6 bases and J gave up 4 bases; unmatched junction bases: 6. Per germline, CDR1 SGHRS and CDR2 YFSETQ. CDR3 length: 13 amino acids. Here the CDR3 DNA reads TGCGCCAGCACCAAAGACAGGGCCTATGGCTACACCTTC. Amino acid sequence: CASTKDRAYGYTF.

The chain is built from TRBV27 and TRBJ2-7, with TRBD1 matching 9 bases. J gave up 5 bases and V 6 bases, and 8 bases lay outside the gene matches. This CDR3 has 14 amino acids. CDR1 and CDR2 (germline): MNHEY, SMNVEV (reference sequence). CDR3 loop: CASRAGTGLNEQYF. Here the CDR3 DNA reads TGTGCCAGCAGGGCCGGGACAGGGCTCAACGAGCAGTACTTC.

The chain carries TRBV4-1 and TRBJ1-1; TRBD1 aligns across 7 bases. This CDR3 has 15 amino acids. The V segment lost 1 base and the J segment 10 bases; nucleotides outside the gene matches: 12. Germline CDR1 is MGHRA and CDR2 is YSYEKL. CDR3 nucleotides: TGCGCCAGCAGCCAAGCAGGAGAGGGGGCAGGGGTAGCTTTCTTT. Protein: CASSQAGEGAGVAFF.

This clone was detected once. The J gene is TRBJ1-6, the V gene TRBV7-9; tentatively, D is TRBD1 (6 bases). The CDR3 is 13 amino acids. V was clipped by 4 bases and J by 8 bases, with 9 bases between them. Germline V lookup: CDR1 SEHNR, CDR2 FQNEAQ (reference sequence). This CDR3 reads CASSYKGDSPLHF. In DNA form, the CDR3 reads TGTGCCAGCAGCTATAAGGGGGATTCACCCCTCCACTTT.

This chain joins TRBV28 and TRBJ2-1; TRBD2 might be the D (5 bases). Trimming cost V 10 bases and J 0 bases, with 16 bases left between them. The CDR3 has 15 residues. CDR1 MDHEN and CDR2 SYDVKM come from the germline V gene. CDR3 protein: CATQLDGSSYNEQFF. CDR3 sequence (DNA): TGTGCCACCCAGCTTGATGGGAGCTCCTACAATGAGCAGTTCTTC.

The V gene is TRBV11-2, the J gene TRBJ2-5; possibly TRBD1 for D (5 bases). Germline CDR1 reads SGHAT; CDR2 reads FQNNGV. V gave up 2 bases and J gave up 6 bases, with 16 bases separating them. The CDR3 consists of 15 residues. CDR3 residues: CASSLQPGFGKTQYF. The CDR3, as DNA: TGTGCCAGCAGCTTACAGCCAGGGTTTGGGAAGACCCAGTACTTC.

A single count supports this clone. The chain has TRBV4-1 and TRBJ1-2, with D tentatively TRBD1 (5 bases). The CDR3 has 14 amino acids. Germline CDR1 reads MGHRA; CDR2 reads YSYEKL. Deletions cut 0 bases from V and 10 bases from J, with 15 bases between. The CDR3 sequence: CASSQEGQGHHYTF. DNA for the CDR3: TGCGCCAGCAGCCAAGAGGGGCAGGGCCACCACTACACCTTC.

The rearrangement links TRBV14 to TRBJ2-2; TRBD1 might be the D (6 bases). CDR3 size: 14 residues. V was clipped by 6 bases and J by 4 bases, with 12 bases between them. CDR1 is SGHDN, CDR2 FVKESK, per germline. The CDR3 DNA reads as TGTGCCAGCAGTCCCGGGACACTCACCGGGGAGCTGTTTTTT. Residues: CASSPGTLTGELFF. Complete variable domain (other parts from reference TRBV14 and TRBJ2-2): EAGVTQFPSHSVIEKGQTVTLRCDPISGHDNLYWYRRVMGKEIKFLLHFVKESKQDESGMPNNRFLAERTGGTYSTLKVQPAELEDSGVYFCASSPGTLTGELFFGEGSRLTVL.

The chain carries TRBV5-6 and TRBJ2-2; perhaps TRBD1 as D (6 bases). Trimming stripped 0 bases from V and 1 base from J, with 10 bases between. Germline V CDR1 and CDR2: SGHDT, YYEEEE. The CDR3 contains 16 residues. CDR3 DNA: TGTGCCAGCAGCTTGGCGGGCAGGGGGAACACCGGGGAGCTGTTTTTT. Translating it yields CASSLAGRGNTGELFF.

The rearrangement joins TRBV5-4 to TRBJ2-3, with TRBD2 matching over 8 bases. CDR1 SGHNT and CDR2 YYREEE come from the germline V gene (reference sequence). The CDR3 covers 15 residues. V lost 0 bases and J lost 1; bases outside the gene matches: 1. CDR3 DNA sequence: TGTGCCAGCAGCTTGGCGGGAGGGGGCACAGATACGCAGTATTTT. Protein sequence: CASSLAGGGTDTQYF.

The rearrangement uses TRBV4-2 and TRBJ2-7; 8 bases align to TRBD2. The V segment lost 2 bases and the J segment 1 base; nucleotides outside the gene matches: 4. Germline CDR1 reads LGHNA; CDR2 reads YNFKEQ. There are 15 residues in the CDR3. For the CDR3, the DNA is TGTGCCAGCAGCCAATCGCGGGAGGCTTCCTACGAGCAGTACTTC. Amino acids: CASSQSREASYEQYF.

This sequence joins TRBV9 and TRBJ2-1; 12 bases line up with TRBD2. V lost 4 bases, J lost 5 bases, and 4 bases stayed unmatched. The CDR3 is made up of 15 amino acids. Germline loops: CDR1 SGDLS, CDR2 YYNGEE. The CDR3 region is CASSSRLAGDNEQFF. The CDR3 nucleotides read TGTGCCAGCAGCTCCCGACTAGCGGGGGACAATGAGCAGTTCTTC.

The chain links TRBV11-2 to TRBJ2-3; 8 bases map to TRBD2. This CDR3 spans 12 amino acids. With V trimmed by 1 base and J by 15 bases, 6 bases remained unmatched. Germline CDR1 is SGHAT and CDR2 is FQNNGV. The CDR3: CASSLVSGVAYF. CDR3 nucleotides: TGTGCCAGCAGCTTAGTTAGCGGGGTTGCCTATTTT.

The chain carries TRBV28 and TRBJ2-5; possible D gene TRBD2, 6 bases. The CDR3 is 12 residues long. Germline CDR1 is MDHEN and CDR2 is SYDVKM. Between the trimmed V and J ends, which lost 5 bases and 10 bases, there was a span of 14 bases. The CDR3 bases are TGTGCCAGCAGTCCTGGGGGGTCGGTCCAGTACTTC. Protein product: CASSPGGSVQYF.

This chain connects TRBV27 to TRBJ1-6; D gene ambiguous. The CDR3 has 15 residues. The V end lost 5 bases, the J end lost 4 bases, and 12 bases lay between the germline ends. The germline V gene encodes CDR1 MNHEY and CDR2 SMNVEV (reference sequence). The CDR3 protein is CASSTGADYNSPLHF. The CDR3, as DNA: TGTGCCAGCAGTACCGGAGCGGATTATAATTCACCCCTCCACTTT.

The rearrangement joins TRBV5-6 to TRBJ1-2, with 9 bases aligning to TRBD1. The CDR3 covers 14 residues. Germline CDR1 and CDR2: SGHDT and YYEEEE. The V and J ends lost 1 base and 8 bases, in that order; junction bases with no gene match: 6. DNA for the CDR3: TGTGCCAGCAGCTTGCTGGGACAGGGCCGAGGCTACACCTTC. Residues: CASSLLGQGRGYTF.